The 7 T cell receptor beta chains listed next were all sequenced from one sample in a study of OX40 agonist ivuxolimab in advanced cancers. TCRdb keeps only in-frame clones here, not all; method: immunoSEQ multiplex PCR. The repertoire holds roughly 76,000 clones, about 91% seen once, with about 2% in the top ten. Sequenced material: CD4+ or CD8+ T cells sorted from blood, taken in a trial of the OX40 agonist ivuxolimab. The source of these receptors is an adult with an advanced solid tumor such as melanoma, head and neck, liver or kidney cancer.

V gene TRBV10-2 combines with J gene TRBJ2-3; 7 bases agree with TRBD1. V shed 2 bases and J 1 base; nucleotides not matched to a gene: 6. Germline CDR1 is WSHSY and CDR2 is SAAADI. The CDR3 is made up of 16 amino acids. For the CDR3, the DNA is TGCGCCAGCAGTGAGAGGCGTCAGGGGGGCACAGATACGCAGTATTTT. The encoded protein is CASSERRQGGTDTQYF.

The CDR3 here is CASSPSGGRTDTQYF. The CDR3 DNA sequence: TGTGCCAGCAGTCCTTCCGGCGGGAGAACAGATACGCAGTATTTT. The rearrangement uses TRBV6-5 and TRBJ2-3; 7 bases align to TRBD2. V was clipped by 5 bases and J by 3 bases; unmatched bases: 8. CDR1 MNHEY and CDR2 SVGAGI come from the germline V gene. There are 15 residues in the CDR3.

The chain couples TRBV29-1 to TRBJ1-3; D is ambiguous. CDR3 length: 13 residues. CDR1 SQVTM and CDR2 ANQGSEA come from the germline V gene. Trimming removed 3 bases from V and 2 bases from J, with 8 bases in between. CDR3 protein: CSVDGGTGNTIYF. For the CDR3, the DNA is TGCAGCGTTGACGGCGGTACTGGAAACACCATATATTTT.

Regarding this clone: Other DNA sequences from this sample encode an identical CDR3 as well. Written as DNA, the CDR3 is TGCAGCGTTGGGATGACCGGGAATGAGCAGTTCTTC. Residues: CSVGMTGNEQFF. The chain uses TRBV29-1 and TRBJ2-1; D ambiguous. The germline V gene has CDR1 SQVTM and CDR2 ANQGSEA. The CDR3 consists of 12 residues. V was clipped by 4 bases and J by 7 bases, with 11 bases between them.

The rearrangement links TRBV28 to TRBJ1-5, with a tentative D call TRBD1 (5 bases). V was clipped by 5 bases and J by 1 base, with 12 bases between them. The CDR3 covers 15 residues. Looked up from germline, CDR1 is MDHEN and CDR2 is SYDVKM. CDR3 region: CASSHQGFSNQPQHF. As DNA, the CDR3 is TGTGCCAGCAGTCACCAGGGATTCAGCAATCAGCCCCAGCATTTT. Variable domain in full (rest from reference TRBV28 and TRBJ1-5): DVKVTQSSRYLVKRTGEKVFLECVQDMDHENMFWYRQDPGLGLRLIYFSYDVKMKEKGDIPEGYSVSREKKERFSLILESASTNQTSMYLCASSHQGFSNQPQHFGDGTRLSIL.

The rearrangement joins TRBV2 to TRBJ2-7, with D hard to call. The CDR3 extends over 13 amino acids. Looked up from germline, CDR1 is SNHLY and CDR2 is FYNNEI. Trimming took 8 bases from V and 4 from J, leaving 15 bases between them. The CDR3 DNA reads as TGTGCCAGCGCTCTTGCGGCGGCTTACGAGCAGTACTTC. Translation gives CASALAAAYEQYF.

The rearrangement joins TRBV18 to TRBJ2-1, with D unresolved. This CDR3 region has 15 residues. Trimming stripped 2 bases from V and 5 bases from J, with 13 bases between. Germline CDR1 and CDR2: KGHSH and LQKENI. CDR3 loop: CASSPRSAANNEQFF. CDR3 in DNA: TGTGCCAGCTCACCAAGGTCGGCGGCAAACAATGAGCAGTTCTTC.